The clone carrying this T cell receptor (beta chain) occurred once. This sample is part of a study of T cell responses to AZD1222 COVID-19 vaccine. Here immunoSEQ multiplex PCR was the method, and the copy in TCRdb shows in-frame clones only, minus some. This sample yields 80,000 or so clones, of which roughly 88% are seen a single time; over 9.5% belongs to the top ten. Per the germline V gene, CDR1 is MNHEY and CDR2 is SVGAGI. The CDR3 covers 12 residues. V lost 8 bases and J 0 bases, leaving 7 bases between the germline ends. V gene TRBV6-5 combines with J gene TRBJ1-2; D unclear. The sequence was collected from an adult who received the AZD1222 COVID-19 vaccine. The starting material was peripheral blood, obtained 28 days after the second AZD1222 dose. The CDR3 DNA sequence: TGTGCCAGCCAGCTTGCTAACTATGGCTACACCTTC. It is translated as CASQLANYGYTF.